This T cell receptor (beta chain) was retrieved from a study of control samples from healthy donors and cancer patients. The CDR3 runs to 14 residues. V lost 3 bases, J lost 7 bases, and 2 bases stayed unmatched. Germline V lookup: CDR1 KGHDR, CDR2 SFDVKD. Method: immunoSEQ multiplex PCR; TCRdb's copy keeps in-frame clones and lacks some. The sample contains approximately 89,000 clones, 86% of which appear only once. V is TRBV24-1 and J is TRBJ2-7, with 13 bases aligning to TRBD2. This sequence was found in a man aged 25 to 40 in good health. Sequencing was carried out using blood. The CDR3 DNA is TGTGCCACCAGTGATCAGACTAGCGGGGGGGAGCAGTACTTC. It yields the protein CATSDQTSGGEQYF.